Shown below are 21 T cell receptor beta chains from a single sample sequenced in a study of shared clonotypes between healthy human individuals. The assay was immunoSEQ multiplex PCR, and TCRdb's table has in-frame clones only and misses some. The repertoire consists of about 510,000 clones, with about 75% occurring once and the leading ten covering under 15%. The source material was PBMCs. All receptors come from a woman aged 40 to 50 in good health. Some clones in this sample may be carry-over from other donors' samples.

This chain uses TRBV2 with TRBJ2-2; D is undetermined. This CDR3 has 12 amino acids. Trimming shortened V by 7 bases and J by 6 bases, and 9 bases separated the two germline ends. The germline V gene has CDR1 SNHLY and CDR2 FYNNEI. The CDR3 sequence is CASKGEAGELFF. The CDR3 bases are TGTGCCAGCAAGGGCGAAGCCGGGGAGCTGTTTTTT.

As DNA, the CDR3 is TGTGCCAGCTCACCAAATATAGGTGGTGGCAATCAGCCCCAGCATTTT. It specifies CASSPNIGGGNQPQHF. The chain is built from TRBV18 and TRBJ1-5; unclear D gene. Looked up from germline, CDR1 is KGHSH and CDR2 is LQKENI. V lost 2 bases to trimming and J lost 2 bases, with 13 bases between them. This CDR3 has 16 amino acids.

This clone was detected a few times. This rearrangement joins TRBV28 to TRBJ2-6; D possibly corresponds to TRBD1 (6 bases). V gave up 5 bases and J gave up 8 bases, with 10 bases separating them. CDR1 and CDR2 (germline): MDHEN, SYDVKM. This CDR3 is built from 13 residues. This chain's CDR3 is CASSLQGPNVLTF. CDR3 DNA: TGTGCCAGCAGTCTACAGGGTCCCAACGTCCTGACTTTC.

This sequence joins TRBV6-4 and TRBJ2-1; D is uncertain. Trimming took off 4 bases at V and 5 bases at J, with 9 bases between the two ends. Germline V CDR1 and CDR2: MRHNA, SNTAGT. CDR3 length equals 13 residues. Here the CDR3 DNA reads TGTGCCAGCAGTGTTGGAGAGAACAATGAGCAGTTCTTC. This encodes CASSVGENNEQFF.

The chain carries TRBV4-2 and TRBJ2-1; 7 bases fit TRBD2. CDR3 size: 14 residues. The germline CDR1 and CDR2 sequences are LGHNA and YNFKEQ. The ends lost 2 bases at V and 8 bases at J; junction bases unmatched: 6. The CDR3 loop is CASSQTSVGHEQFF. The DNA of the CDR3 is TGTGCCAGCAGCCAAACTAGCGTGGGCCATGAGCAGTTCTTC.

The chain joins TRBV9 to TRBJ2-7, with D possibly matching TRBD1 (9 bases). Trimming took 3 bases from V and 5 from J, leaving 18 bases between them. In germline, CDR1 is SGDLS, CDR2 YYNGEE. CDR3 length equals 15 residues. In DNA form, the CDR3 reads TGTGCCAGCAGCGCCGGGAGGGACAGGGTCCACGAGCAGTACTTC. Protein sequence: CASSAGRDRVHEQYF.

J is TRBJ2-1 and V is TRBV28; 9 bases are a match to TRBD1. V lost 7 bases, J lost 5 bases, and 9 bases stayed unmatched. CDR1 MDHEN and CDR2 SYDVKM come from the germline V gene. The CDR3 covers 15 residues. The CDR3 bases are TGTGCCAGCACCGGGCCCGGGACAGGGAACAATGAGCAGTTCTTC. Its protein product is CASTGPGTGNNEQFF.

The chain links TRBV30 to TRBJ1-1; D gene unclear. Germline V gene data show CDR1 as GTSNPN and CDR2 as SVGIG (reference sequence). V dropped 4 bases and J dropped 4 bases, with 13 bases sitting between them. The CDR3 contains 13 residues. This CDR3 reads CAWTSNRATEAFF. CDR3 DNA: TGTGCCTGGACCTCCAATCGGGCCACTGAAGCTTTCTTT.

V is TRBV27 and J is TRBJ2-5; TRBD1 matches at 8 bases. Germline V gene lookup returns CDR1 MNHEY and CDR2 SMNVEV (reference sequence). The CDR3 is 14 residues long. J gave up 4 bases and V 6 bases, and 7 bases lay outside the gene matches. The CDR3 is CASRQAGGLETQYF. CDR3 coding DNA: TGTGCCAGCAGACAGGCAGGGGGCTTAGAGACCCAGTACTTC.

This chain links TRBV5-1 with TRBJ1-4, with unresolved D. Deletions cut 3 bases from V and 7 bases from J, with 16 bases between. This CDR3 region has 15 residues. CDR1 is SGHRS, CDR2 YFSETQ, per germline. The CDR3 DNA reads TGCGCCAGCAGCTCCGAGGTGGGAATCGGTGAAAAACTGTTTTTT. Protein product: CASSSEVGIGEKLFF.

This chain joins TRBV6-5 and TRBJ1-1; D unresolved. This CDR3 is 13 amino acids long. V gave up 3 bases and J gave up 6 bases, with 11 bases separating them. CDR1 is MNHEY, CDR2 SVGAGI, per germline. The CDR3 sequence: CASSYSDGSEAFF. The CDR3 DNA follows: TGTGCCAGCAGTTATAGTGACGGGTCTGAAGCTTTCTTT.

This clone came up once. This chain joins TRBV6-5 and TRBJ2-5; TRBD2 aligns across 7 bases. Unmatched junction bases numbered 1, after V lost 6 bases and J lost 3 bases. This CDR3 is 12 amino acids long. CDR1 MNHEY and CDR2 SVGAGI come from the germline V gene. The CDR3 is CASRAGEETQYF. The CDR3 nucleotides read TGTGCCAGCAGGGCGGGAGAAGAGACCCAGTACTTC.

V and J are TRBV19 and TRBJ1-1; D is unresolved. This CDR3 is built from 13 residues. Deletions cut 2 bases from V and 1 base from J, with 5 bases between. Germline V CDR1 and CDR2: LNHDA, SQIVND (reference sequence). CDR3 coding DNA: TGTGCCAGTAGTATAAGCCAGAACACTGAAGCTTTCTTT. Its protein product is CASSISQNTEAFF.

The chain uses TRBV5-4 and TRBJ2-1; TRBD2 agrees at 9 bases. Trimming took 0 bases from V and 2 from J; bases not matched to a gene: 3. From germline, CDR1 is SGHNT and CDR2 YYREEE (reference sequence). This CDR3 comprises 16 residues. The DNA of the CDR3 is TGTGCCAGCAGCTTGGATAGCGGGGGAACCTACAATGAGCAGTTCTTC. This translates into CASSLDSGGTYNEQFF.

This clone was recorded a few times. V is TRBV6-1 and J is TRBJ1-3; D uncertain. Germline-derived CDR1 and CDR2 are MNHNS and SASEGT. The CDR3 loop spans 15 amino acids. With 6 bases removed from V and 3 bases from J, the gap between germline ends came to 15 bases. The CDR3 sequence: CASRPIWGFGNTIYF. The CDR3 nucleotides read TGTGCCAGCAGACCCATATGGGGTTTTGGAAACACCATATATTTT.

The CDR3 reads CATSGQRGQETQYF. DNA for the CDR3: TGTGCCACCTCGGGGCAGCGAGGGCAAGAGACCCAGTACTTC. This chain links TRBV25-1 with TRBJ2-5, with D perhaps being TRBD1 or TRBD2 (5 bases each). This CDR3 contains 14 residues. V dropped 10 bases and J dropped 2 bases, with 17 bases sitting between them. From germline, CDR1 is MGHDK and CDR2 SYGVNS.

CDR3 region: CASRGGQNTEAFF. As DNA, the CDR3 is TGTGCCAGCAGGGGGGGACAGAACACTGAAGCTTTCTTT. The chain couples TRBV6-6 to TRBJ1-1; TRBD1 might be the D (6 bases). Germline CDR1 MNHNY, CDR2 SVGAGI (reference sequence). The CDR3 sequence is 13 residues long. Trimming cost V 6 bases and J 1 base, with 9 bases left between them.

J is TRBJ1-2 and V is TRBV28, with D perhaps TRBD1 (5 bases). Germline assignment: CDR1 MDHEN and CDR2 SYDVKM. The CDR3 is made up of 14 amino acids. With 1 base removed from V and 6 bases from J, the gap between germline ends came to 12 bases. CDR3: CASSLSGGGDGYTF. CDR3 coding DNA: TGTGCCAGCAGTTTATCCGGGGGAGGGGATGGCTACACCTTC.

The V gene is TRBV29-1, the J gene TRBJ2-3; 7 bases agree with TRBD1. V gave up 6 bases and J gave up 2 bases; unmatched junction bases: 8. CDR3 length: 14 amino acids. Germline lookup yields CDR1 SQVTM and CDR2 ANQGSEA. This CDR3 reads CSVSRGTYTDTQYF. CDR3 bases: TGCAGCGTCAGCAGGGGGACCTACACAGATACGCAGTATTTT.

The gene calls are TRBV27 and TRBJ1-1; TRBD1 agrees at 11 bases. The ends lost 5 bases at V and 10 bases at J; junction bases unmatched: 9. CDR1 is MNHEY, CDR2 SMNVEV, per germline (reference sequence). The CDR3 loop spans 14 amino acids. The CDR3 loop reads CASSPDRGLGGAFF. DNA for the CDR3: TGTGCCAGCAGTCCGGACAGGGGGCTCGGGGGAGCTTTCTTT.

This clone was recorded once. The V and J genes are TRBV5-1 and TRBJ1-3, with 8 positions matching TRBD1. The CDR3 has 19 residues. J was trimmed by 0 bases and V by 4 bases; bases with no gene match: 15. Germline-derived CDR1 and CDR2 are SGHRS and YFSETQ. The CDR3 DNA is TGCGCCAGCAGCCACGGACCTACCGGGACAGGCCCCTCTGGAAACACCATATATTTT. This sequence encodes CASSHGPTGTGPSGNTIYF.